This T cell receptor beta chain was captured by sequencing in a study of cytomegalovirus exposure and HLA in healthy donors. This clone was seen just once. Use of 60 Vbeta and 13 Jbeta primers characterized the PCR. Produced via immunoSEQ multiplex PCR; TCRdb's table is partial and in-frame only. This sample has almost 200,000 clones, with 70% to 80% found just once. This CDR3 comprises 17 residues. Germline V CDR1 and CDR2: LGHNA, YNFKEQ. With V trimmed by 0 bases and J by 5 bases, 10 bases remained unmatched. The source material was PBMCs. The TCR originated in a male donor in good health and CMV-seropositive. This chain links TRBV4-2 with TRBJ2-5; 9 positions agree with TRBD2. The CDR3 is CASSQERGGWKGETQYF. As DNA, the CDR3 is TGTGCCAGCAGCCAAGAGCGGGGGGGGTGGAAGGGGGAGACCCAGTACTTC.